This TCR beta chain comes out of a study of radiotherapy plus CTLA-4 blockade in lung cancer. As for the study in general: In less than 20% of patients, objective responses were seen; approximately 31% had disease control.

The protocol was immunoSEQ multiplex PCR, while the TCRdb copy is restricted to in-frame clones and leaves out a portion. The table lists approximately 70,000 clones, roughly three quarters of them singletons. The CDR3 consists of 14 residues. V shed 5 bases and J shed 6 bases, with 16 bases lying between them. CDR1 is SEHNR, CDR2 FQNEAQ, per germline (reference sequence). The rearrangement uses TRBV7-9 and TRBJ1-2; no definite D call. The sequence was obtained from a human donor with non-small cell lung cancer whose response to radiotherapy plus ipilimumab could not be evaluated. Some clones in this sample may be carry-over from other donors' samples. This sample comprised peripheral blood, obtained from a patient treated with radiotherapy plus ipilimumab. The CDR3 bases are TGTGCCAGCAGCAGCGGACCTGGCCGGGATGGCTACACCTTC. This encodes CASSSGPGRDGYTF.